The text below deals with one T cell receptor beta chain. Authors' data handling: Estimation of nucleated cell counts relied on the amplification of reference gene primers. Assay: immunoSEQ multiplex PCR; the TCRdb copy retains only in-frame clones and omits some. The V and J calls and clone size are taken from that table; D and trimming were inferred from the DNA. The sample lists 250,000 to 350,000 clones, around 90% occurring once. These data originate in a study of blood T cell repertoires in COVID-19. Study information: T cells, B-cell-depleted T cells, or PBMCs provided the cDNA or gDNA that served as material.

There are 18 residues in the CDR3. The V segment lost 7 bases and the J segment 2 bases; nucleotides outside the gene matches: 18. CDR1 is LGHNT, CDR2 FRNRAP, per germline. The receptor comes from a woman in her 40s who had recovered from COVID-19. The gene calls are TRBV12-5 and TRBJ2-7; 9 bases agree with TRBD1. The sample was peripheral blood. The CDR3 nucleotides are TGTGCTAGTGCCCTAGTCGGGACAGGGTGGAGGTTTACCTACGAGCAGTACTTC. Encoded protein: CASALVGTGWRFTYEQYF.